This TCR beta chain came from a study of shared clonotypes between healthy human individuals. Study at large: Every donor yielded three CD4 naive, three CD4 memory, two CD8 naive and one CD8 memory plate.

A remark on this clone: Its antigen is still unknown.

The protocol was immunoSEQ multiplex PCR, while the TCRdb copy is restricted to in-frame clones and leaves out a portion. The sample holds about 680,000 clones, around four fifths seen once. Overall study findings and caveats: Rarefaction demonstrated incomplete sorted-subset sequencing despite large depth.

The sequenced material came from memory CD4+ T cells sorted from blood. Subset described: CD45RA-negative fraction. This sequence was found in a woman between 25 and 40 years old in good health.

CDR3 nucleotides: TGTGCCATCAGAACAGGGAGCGATCAGCCCCAGCATTTT. Residues: CAIRTGSDQPQHF. The J gene is TRBJ1-5, the V gene TRBV10-3; perhaps TRBD1 as D (6 bases). CDR1 ENHRY and CDR2 SYGVKD come from the germline V gene. Trimming took off 6 bases at V and 5 bases at J, with 11 bases between the two ends. The CDR3 totals 13 residues.